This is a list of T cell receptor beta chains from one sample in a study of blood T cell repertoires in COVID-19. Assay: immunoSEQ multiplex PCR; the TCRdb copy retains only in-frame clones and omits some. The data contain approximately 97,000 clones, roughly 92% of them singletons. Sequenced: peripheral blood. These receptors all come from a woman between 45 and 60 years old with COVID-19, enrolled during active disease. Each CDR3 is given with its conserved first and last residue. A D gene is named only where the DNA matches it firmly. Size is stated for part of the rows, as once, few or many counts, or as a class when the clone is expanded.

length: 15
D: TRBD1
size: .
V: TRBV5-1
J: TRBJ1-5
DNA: TGCGCCAGCAGCTTGGACGGGACAGGAAGTCAGCCCCAGCATTTT
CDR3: CASSLDGTGSQPQHF

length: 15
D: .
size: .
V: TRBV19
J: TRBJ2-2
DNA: TGTGCCAGTAGTATCCAGGGCAGGGGCACCGGGGAGCTGTTTTTT
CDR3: CASSIQGRGTGELFF

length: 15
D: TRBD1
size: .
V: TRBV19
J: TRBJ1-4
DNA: TGTGCCAGTGAACCGGGACAGGGATTCGGTGAAAAACTGTTTTTT
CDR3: CASEPGQGFGEKLFF

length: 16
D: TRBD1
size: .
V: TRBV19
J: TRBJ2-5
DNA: TGTGCCAGTAGTACGCGTCGGGGACAGGGAGGAGAGACCCAGTACTTC
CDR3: CASSTRRGQGGETQYF

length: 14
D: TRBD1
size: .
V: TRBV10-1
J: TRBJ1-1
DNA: TGCGCCAGCAGTGATGGGACAGAGCAAGATGAAGCTTTCTTT
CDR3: CASSDGTEQDEAFF

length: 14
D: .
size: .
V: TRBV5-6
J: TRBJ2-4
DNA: TGTGCCAGCAGCTTGACCTTCGCGAAAAACATTCAGTACTTC
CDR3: CASSLTFAKNIQYF

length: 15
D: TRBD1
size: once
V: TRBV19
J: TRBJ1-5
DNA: TGTGCCAGTAGCGCCCCAGGGGGCCTCAATCAGCCCCAGCATTTT
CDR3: CASSAPGGLNQPQHF

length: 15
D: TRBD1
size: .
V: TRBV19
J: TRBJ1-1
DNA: TGTGCCAGTAGTCATACAGGGGGCAGAGGGACTGAAGCTTTCTTT
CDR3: CASSHTGGRGTEAFF

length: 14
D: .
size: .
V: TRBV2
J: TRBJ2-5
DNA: TGTGCCAGCAGTGTGGAGACTAGAGGAGAGACCCAGTACTTC
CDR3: CASSVETRGETQYF

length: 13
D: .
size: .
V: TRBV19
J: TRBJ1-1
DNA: TGTGCCAGTACGAACAGCATGAACACTGAAGCTTTCTTT
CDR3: CASTNSMNTEAFF

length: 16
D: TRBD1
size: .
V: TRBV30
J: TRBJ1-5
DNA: TGTGCCTGGAGTTTAAGGGGGCGCGTTTGGGATCAGCCCCAGCATTTT
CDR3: CAWSLRGRVWDQPQHF

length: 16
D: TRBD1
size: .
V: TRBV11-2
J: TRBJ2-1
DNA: TGTGCCAGCAGCTTACGGTGGGCCGGGACAGGTCATGAGCAGTTCTTC
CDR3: CASSLRWAGTGHEQFF

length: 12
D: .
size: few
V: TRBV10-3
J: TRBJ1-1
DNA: TGTGCCATCAGTGAGTCGCCAGGGTGGGCTTTCTTT
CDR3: CAISESPGWAFF

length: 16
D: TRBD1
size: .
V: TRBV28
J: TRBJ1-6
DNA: TGTGCCAGCAGGCGCGGACAGGGCTATTATAATTCACCCCTCCACTTT
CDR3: CASRRGQGYYNSPLHF

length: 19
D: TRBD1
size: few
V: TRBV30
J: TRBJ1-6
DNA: TGTGCCTGGAGGGAACCGGGACAGGGGATGCCCTCCTATAATTCACCCCTCCACTTT
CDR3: CAWREPGQGMPSYNSPLHF

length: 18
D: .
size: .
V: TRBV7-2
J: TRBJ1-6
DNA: TGTGCCAGCAGCCCATTTGGGTCAACCGGGTCTCAGGGTTCACCCCTCCACTTT
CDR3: CASSPFGSTGSQGSPLHF

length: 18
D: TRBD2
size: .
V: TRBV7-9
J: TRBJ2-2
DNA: TGTGCCAGCAGCTTAGACCCACTAGCGGGGGGGCAAACCGGGGAGCTGTTTTTT
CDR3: CASSLDPLAGGQTGELFF

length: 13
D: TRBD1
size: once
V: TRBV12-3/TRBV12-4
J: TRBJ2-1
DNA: TGTGCCAGCAGTTTCCGACAGGGCAATGAGCAGTTCTTC
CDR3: CASSFRQGNEQFF

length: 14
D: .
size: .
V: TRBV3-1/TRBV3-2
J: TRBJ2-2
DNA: TGTGCCAGCAGTATCGGGGGGAACACCGGGGAGCTGTTTTTT
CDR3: CASSIGGNTGELFF

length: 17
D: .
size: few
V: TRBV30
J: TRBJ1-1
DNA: TGTGCCTGGTCCCCTGCGGACAGCCTCCCGGTGGGCACTGAAGCTTTCTTT
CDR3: CAWSPADSLPVGTEAFF

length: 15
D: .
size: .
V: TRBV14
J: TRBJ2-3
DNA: TGTGCCAGCAGCCAAGAGACCCTGAGGGCAGATACGCAGTATTTT
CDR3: CASSQETLRADTQYF

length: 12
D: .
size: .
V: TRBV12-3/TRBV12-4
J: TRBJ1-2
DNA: TGTGCCAGCAGGAGTGGCGGGGAAGGCTACACCTTC
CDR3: CASRSGGEGYTF

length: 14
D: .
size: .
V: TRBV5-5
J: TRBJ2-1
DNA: TGTGCCAGCAGTTTCATAACGGGGTACAATGAGCAGTTCTTC
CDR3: CASSFITGYNEQFF

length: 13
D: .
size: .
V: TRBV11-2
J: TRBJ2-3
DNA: TGTGCCAGCAGCTTCCTAGGGGTTGATACGCAGTATTTT
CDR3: CASSFLGVDTQYF

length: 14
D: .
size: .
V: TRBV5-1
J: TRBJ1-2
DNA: TGCGCCAGCTCTACAGGAGCGCTTAGCTATGGCTACACCTTC
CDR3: CASSTGALSYGYTF

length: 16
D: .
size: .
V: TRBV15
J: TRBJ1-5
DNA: TGTGCCACCAGCAGAGATTGGCAGGCAAGCAATCAGCCCCAGCATTTT
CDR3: CATSRDWQASNQPQHF

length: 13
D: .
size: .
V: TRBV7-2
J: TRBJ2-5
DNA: TGTGCCAGCAGCTTAGGGCTCTGGGAGACCCAGTACTTC
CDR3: CASSLGLWETQYF

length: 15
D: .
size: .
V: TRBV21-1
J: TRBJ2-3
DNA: TGTGCCAGCAGCATCACCCACTCTAGCACAGATACGCAGTATTTT
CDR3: CASSITHSSTDTQYF

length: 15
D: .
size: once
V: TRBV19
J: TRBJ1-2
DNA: TGTGCCAGTAGTATGAGTGGGCACCCTACGGATGGCTACACCTTC
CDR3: CASSMSGHPTDGYTF

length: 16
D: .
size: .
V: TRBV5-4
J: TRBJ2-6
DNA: TGTGCCAGCGTCAACCCACTGCACTCTGGGGCCAACGTCCTGACTTTC
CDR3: CASVNPLHSGANVLTF

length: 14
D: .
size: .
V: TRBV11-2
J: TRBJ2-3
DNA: TGTGCCAGCAGCTCTCGACATCCCACAGATACGCAGTATTTT
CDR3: CASSSRHPTDTQYF

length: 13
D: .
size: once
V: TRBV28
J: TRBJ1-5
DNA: TGTGCCAGCAGTTTAGGGGCCAATCAGCCCCAGCATTTT
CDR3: CASSLGANQPQHF

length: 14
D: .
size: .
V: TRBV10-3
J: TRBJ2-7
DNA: TGTGCCATCAGTGAGACCGGTTTTTCCTACGAGCAGTACTTC
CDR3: CAISETGFSYEQYF

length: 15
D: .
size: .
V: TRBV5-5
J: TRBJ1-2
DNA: TGTGCCAGCAGCTTTGGAGCAGGGGACAACTATGGCTACACCTTC
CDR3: CASSFGAGDNYGYTF

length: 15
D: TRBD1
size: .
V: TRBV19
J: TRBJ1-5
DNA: TGTGCCAGTAGTATGGGGACAGGGGGCAATCAGCCCCAGCATTTT
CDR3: CASSMGTGGNQPQHF

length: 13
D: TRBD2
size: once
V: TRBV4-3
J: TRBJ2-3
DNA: TGCGCCAGCAGCGGGACTAACACAGATACGCAGTATTTT
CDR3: CASSGTNTDTQYF

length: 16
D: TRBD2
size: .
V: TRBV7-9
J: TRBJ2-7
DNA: TGTGCCAGCAGTCCCGTACGACTAGCGGGGTCCTACGAGCAGTACTTC
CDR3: CASSPVRLAGSYEQYF

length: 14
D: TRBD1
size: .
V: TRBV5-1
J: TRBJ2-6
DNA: TGCGCCAGCAGCGTGACAGGGGGGGCCAACGTCCTGACTTTC
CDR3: CASSVTGGANVLTF

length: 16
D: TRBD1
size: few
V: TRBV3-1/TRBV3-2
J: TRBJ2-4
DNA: TGTGCCAGCAGTCGAAGGACAGGGCTAGGAGGGAACATTCAGTACTTC
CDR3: CASSRRTGLGGNIQYF

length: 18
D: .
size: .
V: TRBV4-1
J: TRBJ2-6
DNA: TGCGCCAGCAGCCAAGATCCACAGGCAATCTCTGGGGCCAACGTCCTGACTTTC
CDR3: CASSQDPQAISGANVLTF